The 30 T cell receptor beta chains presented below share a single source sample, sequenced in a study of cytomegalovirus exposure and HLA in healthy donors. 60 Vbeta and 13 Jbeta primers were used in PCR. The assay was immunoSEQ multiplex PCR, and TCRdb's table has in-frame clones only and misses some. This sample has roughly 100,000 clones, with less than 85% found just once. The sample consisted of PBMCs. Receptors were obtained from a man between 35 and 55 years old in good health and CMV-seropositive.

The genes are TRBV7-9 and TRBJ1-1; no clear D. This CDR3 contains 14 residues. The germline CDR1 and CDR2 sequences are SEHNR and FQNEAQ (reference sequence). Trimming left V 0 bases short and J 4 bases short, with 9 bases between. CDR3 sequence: CASSLAQVGTEAFF. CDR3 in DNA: TGTGCCAGCAGCTTAGCGCAGGTGGGCACTGAAGCTTTCTTT.

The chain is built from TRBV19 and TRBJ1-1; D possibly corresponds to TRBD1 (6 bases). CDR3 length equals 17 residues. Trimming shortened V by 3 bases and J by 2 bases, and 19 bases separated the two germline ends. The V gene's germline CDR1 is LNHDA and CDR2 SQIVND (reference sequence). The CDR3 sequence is CASSIPFGGRVNTEAFF. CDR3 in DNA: TGTGCCAGTAGTATCCCATTCGGGGGGCGCGTCAACACTGAAGCTTTCTTT.

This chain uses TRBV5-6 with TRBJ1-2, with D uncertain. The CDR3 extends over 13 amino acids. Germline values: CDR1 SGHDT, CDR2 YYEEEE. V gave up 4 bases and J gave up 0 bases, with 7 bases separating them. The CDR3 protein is CASSPGTNYGYTF. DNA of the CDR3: TGTGCCAGCAGCCCCGGGACTAACTATGGCTACACCTTC.

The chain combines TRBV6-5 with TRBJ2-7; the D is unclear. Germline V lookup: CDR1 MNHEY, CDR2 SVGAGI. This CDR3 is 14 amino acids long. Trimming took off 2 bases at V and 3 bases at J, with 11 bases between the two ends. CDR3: CASSYGRGRYEQYF. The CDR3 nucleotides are TGTGCCAGCAGTTACGGTCGAGGCCGCTACGAGCAGTACTTC.

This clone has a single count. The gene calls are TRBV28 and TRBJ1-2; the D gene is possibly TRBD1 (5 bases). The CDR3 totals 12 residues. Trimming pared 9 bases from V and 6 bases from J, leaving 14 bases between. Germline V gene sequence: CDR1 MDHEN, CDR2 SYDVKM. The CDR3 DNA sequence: TGTGCCAGGGTGGGGGGTGGTGATGGCTACACCTTC. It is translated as CARVGGGDGYTF.

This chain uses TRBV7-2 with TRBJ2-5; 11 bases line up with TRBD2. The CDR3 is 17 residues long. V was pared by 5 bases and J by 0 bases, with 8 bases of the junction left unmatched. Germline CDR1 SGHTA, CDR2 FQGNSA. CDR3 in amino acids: CASSTLMTSGNQETQYF. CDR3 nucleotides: TGTGCCAGCAGCACCCTAATGACTAGCGGGAACCAAGAGACCCAGTACTTC.

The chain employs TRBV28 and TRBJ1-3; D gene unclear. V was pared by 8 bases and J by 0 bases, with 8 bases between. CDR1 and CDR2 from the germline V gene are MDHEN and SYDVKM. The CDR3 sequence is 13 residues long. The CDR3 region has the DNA TGTGCCAGCCTATTGCGCTCTGGAAACACCATATATTTT. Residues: CASLLRSGNTIYF.

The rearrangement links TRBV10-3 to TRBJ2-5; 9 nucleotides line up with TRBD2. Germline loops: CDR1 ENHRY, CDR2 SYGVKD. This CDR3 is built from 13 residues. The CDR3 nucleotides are TGTGTGGTGCGGGAGGGAGGTTCAGAGACCCAGTACTTC. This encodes CVVREGGSETQYF.

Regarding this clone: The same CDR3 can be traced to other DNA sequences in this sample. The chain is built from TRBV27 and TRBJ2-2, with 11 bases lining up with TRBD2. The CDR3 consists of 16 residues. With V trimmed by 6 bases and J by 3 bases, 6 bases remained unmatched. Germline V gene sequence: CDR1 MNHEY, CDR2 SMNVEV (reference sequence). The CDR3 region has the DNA TGTGCCAGCAGCCTCGGACTAGCGGGCCACACCGGGGAGCTGTTTTTT. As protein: CASSLGLAGHTGELFF.

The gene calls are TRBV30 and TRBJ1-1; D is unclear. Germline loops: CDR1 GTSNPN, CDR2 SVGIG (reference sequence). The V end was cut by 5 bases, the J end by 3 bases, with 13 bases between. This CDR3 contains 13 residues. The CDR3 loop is CAWGLGEDTEAFF. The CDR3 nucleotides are TGTGCCTGGGGACTTGGGGAGGACACTGAAGCTTTCTTT.

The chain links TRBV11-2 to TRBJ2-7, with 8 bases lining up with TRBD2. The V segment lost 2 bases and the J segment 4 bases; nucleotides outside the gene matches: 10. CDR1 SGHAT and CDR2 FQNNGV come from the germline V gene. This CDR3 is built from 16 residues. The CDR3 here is CASSLTRLSGSYEQYF. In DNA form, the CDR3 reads TGTGCCAGCAGCTTAACGCGGCTAAGCGGGAGTTACGAGCAGTACTTC.

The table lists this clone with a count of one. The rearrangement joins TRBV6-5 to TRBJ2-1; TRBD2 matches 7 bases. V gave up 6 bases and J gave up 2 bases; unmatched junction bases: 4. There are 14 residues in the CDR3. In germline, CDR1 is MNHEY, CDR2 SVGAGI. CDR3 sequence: CASSRGRTYNEQFF. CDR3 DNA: TGTGCCAGCAGCCGCGGGAGAACCTACAATGAGCAGTTCTTC.

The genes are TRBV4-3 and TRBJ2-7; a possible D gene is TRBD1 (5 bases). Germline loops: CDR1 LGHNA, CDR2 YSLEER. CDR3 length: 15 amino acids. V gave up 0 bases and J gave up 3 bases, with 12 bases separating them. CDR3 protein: CASSQDRWGNYEQYF. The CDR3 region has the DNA TGCGCCAGCAGCCAAGATCGGTGGGGCAACTACGAGCAGTACTTC.

For the CDR3, the DNA is TGTGCCAGCAGTGAAGGACAGGAAGGTGGCAATCAGCCCCAGCATTTT. Translation: CASSEGQEGGNQPQHF. The chain couples TRBV2 to TRBJ1-5; perhaps TRBD1 as D (6 bases). The germline V gene has CDR1 SNHLY and CDR2 FYNNEI. The CDR3 totals 16 residues. V was cut by 1 base and J by 2 bases, with 12 bases left in between.

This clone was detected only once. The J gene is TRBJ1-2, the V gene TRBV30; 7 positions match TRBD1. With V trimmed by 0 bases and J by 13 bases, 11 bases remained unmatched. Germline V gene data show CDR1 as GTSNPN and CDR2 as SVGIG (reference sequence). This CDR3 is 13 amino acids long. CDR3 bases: TGTGCCTGGAGTGTACGGGTACAGGGGTTTTGCACCTTC. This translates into CAWSVRVQGFCTF.

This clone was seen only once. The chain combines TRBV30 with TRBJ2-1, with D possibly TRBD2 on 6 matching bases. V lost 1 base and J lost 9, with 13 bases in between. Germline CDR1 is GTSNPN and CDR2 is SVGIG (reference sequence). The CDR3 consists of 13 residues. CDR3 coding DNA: TGTGCCTGGAGTGCGGACTATAAGGGTGAGCAGTTCTTC. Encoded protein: CAWSADYKGEQFF.

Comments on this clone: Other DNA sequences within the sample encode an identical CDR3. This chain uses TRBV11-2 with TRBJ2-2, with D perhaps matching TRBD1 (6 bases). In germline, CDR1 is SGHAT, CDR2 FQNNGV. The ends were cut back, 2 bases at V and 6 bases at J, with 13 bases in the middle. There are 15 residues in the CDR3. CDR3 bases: TGTGCCAGCAGCTTATTCAGGGGAGTAGCCGGGGAGCTGTTTTTT. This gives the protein CASSLFRGVAGELFF.

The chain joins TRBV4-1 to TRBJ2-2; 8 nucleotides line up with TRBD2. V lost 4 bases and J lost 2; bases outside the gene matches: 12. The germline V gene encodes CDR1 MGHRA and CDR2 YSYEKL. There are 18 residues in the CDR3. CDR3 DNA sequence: TGCGCCAGCAGCCCCCGGATAGCGGGAAAACTAAACACCGGGGAGCTGTTTTTT. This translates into CASSPRIAGKLNTGELFF.

The CDR3 loop is CASSPSYGIGTEAFF. CDR3 in DNA: TGTGCCAGCAGCCCTAGTTACGGTATTGGCACTGAAGCTTTCTTT. The V call is TRBV7-8, the J call TRBJ1-1, with no clear D. Between the trimmed V and J ends, which lost 5 bases and 4 bases, there was a span of 17 bases. CDR3 length equals 15 residues. The germline V gene encodes CDR1 SGHVS and CDR2 FQNEAQ.

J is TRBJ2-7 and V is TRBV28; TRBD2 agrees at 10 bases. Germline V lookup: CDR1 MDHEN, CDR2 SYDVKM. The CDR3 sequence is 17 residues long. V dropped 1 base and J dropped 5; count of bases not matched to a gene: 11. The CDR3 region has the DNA TGTGCCAGCAGTTTATTTTATCTTCGTACTAGCGGGAACGAGCAGTACTTC. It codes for CASSLFYLRTSGNEQYF.

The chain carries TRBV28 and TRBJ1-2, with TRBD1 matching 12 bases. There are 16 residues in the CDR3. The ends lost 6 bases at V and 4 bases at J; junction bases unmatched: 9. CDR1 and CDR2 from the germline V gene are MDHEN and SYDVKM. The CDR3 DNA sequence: TGTGCCAGCAGAGCGACCGGGACAGGGGGCCTCTATGGCTACACCTTC. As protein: CASRATGTGGLYGYTF.

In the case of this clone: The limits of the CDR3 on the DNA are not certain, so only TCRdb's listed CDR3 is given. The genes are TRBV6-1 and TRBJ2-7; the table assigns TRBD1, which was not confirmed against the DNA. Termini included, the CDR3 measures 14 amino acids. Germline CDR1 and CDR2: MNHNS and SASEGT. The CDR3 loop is CASILDRGRNEQYF.

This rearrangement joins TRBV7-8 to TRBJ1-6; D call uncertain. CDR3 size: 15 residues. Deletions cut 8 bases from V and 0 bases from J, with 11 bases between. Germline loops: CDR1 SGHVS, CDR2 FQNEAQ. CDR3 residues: CASSLGNSYNSPLHF. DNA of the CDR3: TGTGCCAGCTCCCTCGGGAACTCCTATAATTCACCCCTCCACTTT.

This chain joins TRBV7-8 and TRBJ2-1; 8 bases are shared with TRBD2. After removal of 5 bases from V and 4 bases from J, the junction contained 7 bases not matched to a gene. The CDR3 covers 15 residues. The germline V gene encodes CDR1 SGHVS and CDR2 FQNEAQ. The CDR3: CASSVGRVGYNEQFF. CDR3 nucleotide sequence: TGTGCCAGCAGCGTCGGGAGGGTTGGTTACAATGAGCAGTTCTTC.

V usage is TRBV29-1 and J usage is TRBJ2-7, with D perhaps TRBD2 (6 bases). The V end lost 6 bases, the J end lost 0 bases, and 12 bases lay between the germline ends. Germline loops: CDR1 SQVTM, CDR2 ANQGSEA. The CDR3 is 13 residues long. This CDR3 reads CSVAGTPSYEQYF. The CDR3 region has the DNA TGCAGCGTGGCCGGGACTCCCTCCTACGAGCAGTACTTC.

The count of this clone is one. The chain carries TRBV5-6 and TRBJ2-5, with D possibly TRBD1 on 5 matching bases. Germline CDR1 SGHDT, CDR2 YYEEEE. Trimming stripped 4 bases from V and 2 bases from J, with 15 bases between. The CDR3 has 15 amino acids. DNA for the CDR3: TGTGCCAGCAGCCGTCTCGACAGAAATCAAGAGACCCAGTACTTC. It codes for CASSRLDRNQETQYF.

The CDR3 nucleotides are TGTGCCAGCAGCCTCAGGGGTGACACTGAAGCTTTCTTT. This translates into CASSLRGDTEAFF. The chain combines TRBV4-2 with TRBJ1-1, with TRBD1 as a possible D gene (6 bases). CDR1 and CDR2 (germline): LGHNA, YNFKEQ. V was shortened by 4 bases and J by 3 bases, with 9 bases between the two germline ends. This CDR3 region has 13 residues.

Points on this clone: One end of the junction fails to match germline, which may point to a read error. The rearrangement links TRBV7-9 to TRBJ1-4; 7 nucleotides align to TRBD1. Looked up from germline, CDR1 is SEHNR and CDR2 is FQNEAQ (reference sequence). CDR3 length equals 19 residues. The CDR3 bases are TGTTCCAGCAGCTTAGAACAGGGGTTTTCCCCCTCAACTAATGAAAAACTGTTTTTT. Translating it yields CSSSLEQGFSPSTNEKLFF.

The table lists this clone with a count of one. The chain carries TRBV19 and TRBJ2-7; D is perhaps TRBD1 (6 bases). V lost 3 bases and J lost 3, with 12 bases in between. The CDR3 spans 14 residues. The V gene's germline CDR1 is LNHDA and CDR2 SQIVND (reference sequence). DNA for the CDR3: TGTGCCAGTAGTATGGGGGCAGGGGACTACGAGCAGTACTTC. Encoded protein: CASSMGAGDYEQYF.

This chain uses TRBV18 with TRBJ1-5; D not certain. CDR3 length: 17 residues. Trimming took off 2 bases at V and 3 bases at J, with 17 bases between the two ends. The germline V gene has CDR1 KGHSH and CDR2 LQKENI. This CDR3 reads CASSPSPVRMHNQPQHF. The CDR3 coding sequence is TGTGCCAGCTCACCATCCCCGGTGAGGATGCACAATCAGCCCCAGCATTTT.